These T cell receptor beta chains were read from a single sample in a study of post-analysis software for immune sequencing data. TCRdb used MiXCR to reprocess the PCR reads, holding one entry per CDR3 protein. In the table there are roughly 730,000 distinct CDR3 sequences, about 27% of which are singletons. The sample comprised blood. Receptors originate from a girl between 5 and 17 years old with multiple sclerosis. CDR3s include the opening cysteine and the closing phenylalanine or tryptophan. Each record gives: V gene, D gene, CDR3 protein. The D gene is left open where the match is weak.

>TRBV4-1|-
CASSQGPGGGPRDTQYF
>TRBV6-6|-
CASSYGGAGVNTEAFF
>TRBV11-2|TRBD2
CASSPSTGPGLVYEQYF
>TRBV7-8|-
CASNQGGANEQFF
>TRBV6-2/TRBV6-3|-
CATTRRWDNQETQYF
>TRBV7-8|-
CASSLAGGRRADTQYF
>TRBV6-4|TRBD2
CASSELAGQNTGELFF
>TRBV5-1|-
CASSYQGTGILRVTQYF
>TRBV5-1|TRBD2
CASSLALAGGPHTQYF
>TRBV18|-
CASSRGPMNQPQHF
>TRBV27|TRBD2
CASSRGGKETQYF
>TRBV2|TRBD2
CARTSGNYNEQFF
>TRBV7-2|-
CASSQTAEAFF
>TRBV20-1|-
CSAREAGKETQYF
>TRBV29-1|TRBD2
CSVKIRGTSGRETQYF
>TRBV6-6|-
CASSWGEGGPYNEQFF
>TRBV28|-
CASGPPWEETQYF
>TRBV6-5|TRBD1
CASSTDRGPVETQYF
>TRBV7-2|-
CASSLRTVEGYTF
>TRBV5-1|TRBD2
CASSAPSGGAVLDEQFF
>TRBV10-3|TRBD2
CAISESGLAGGAAKNIQYF
>TRBV5-1|-
CVSSLGLQRANYGYTF
>TRBV5-1|-
CASSFTEVRADTQYF
>TRBV12-3/TRBV12-4|TRBD1
CASSLFLGGTGIYEQYF
>TRBV6-2/TRBV6-3|TRBD2
CASTDSGRRDEQFF
>TRBV20-1|-
CSARVPLAIQETQYF
>TRBV20-1|-
CSATTEFSTDTQYF
>TRBV7-9|-
CASSFLVETQYF
>TRBV7-7|-
CASSPGLLTDTQYF
>TRBV7-2|-
CASSAQAGEQFF
>TRBV20-1|TRBD1
CSARSRDRDYEQYF
>TRBV29-1|-
CSVDSFVPQETQYF
>TRBV20-1|TRBD2
CSARDPGGRVYEQYF
>TRBV5-1|TRBD2
CASSSGGALRNIQYF
>TRBV11-2|TRBD2
CASSLEASGPLLIQYF
>TRBV7-9|-
CASTHDGPNYEQYF
>TRBV20-1|TRBD1
CSASPRQGLNQPQHF
>TRBV3-1|-
CASSQVGRRGGTEAFF
>TRBV20-1|-
CSAIDRAPTDTQYF
>TRBV20-1|-
CSARGGGAVYEQYF
>TRBV3-1|TRBD2
CASSPRTGGVGFTDTQYF
>TRBV7-2|-
CASSIGRLDRTDTQYF
>TRBV6-5|-
CASSPTGFGEKLFF
>TRBV6-1|-
CASSVGHRYEQYF
>TRBV20-1|-
CSARGLGGGGEKLFF
>TRBV5-4|TRBD1
CASSRPLGQGSTDTQYF
>TRBV28|-
CAGSFPGQPTKNIQYF
>TRBV10-1|-
CASREPQTVNPQYF
>TRBV6-6|-
CASSYPTGHETQYF
>TRBV19|-
CASSMRGQSEAFF
>TRBV29-1|-
CSVGDRPMNTEAFF
>TRBV3-1|-
CASSPTLETNSPLHF
>TRBV9|TRBD1
CASSPLTGGGNTIYF
>TRBV27|TRBD1
CASSLIGGLVSYEQYF